Given below is one T cell receptor beta chain in context. The record originates from a study of blood T cell repertoires in COVID-19. This CDR3 contains 13 residues. CDR1 and CDR2 from the germline V gene are LGHDT and YNNKEL (reference sequence). Trimming shortened V by 1 base and J by 7 bases, and 11 bases separated the two germline ends. The table came from immunoSEQ multiplex PCR; TCRdb's copy has only in-frame clones and leaves some out. The table has under 85,000 clones, about 90% seen once. The TCR comes from a man older than 75 in a cohort sampled during active COVID-19. The source material was peripheral blood. The chain links TRBV3-1 (or the pseudogene TRBV3-2) to TRBJ2-7; weak D call: TRBD2 (5 bases). Here the CDR3 DNA reads TGTGCCAGCAGCCAAGGGGTAGCGCGGGAGCAGTACTTC. Translated: CASSQGVAREQYF.